The source of this TCR beta chain is a study of blood T cell repertoires in COVID-19. The CDR3 consists of 15 residues. CDR1 and CDR2 from the germline V gene are SGHRS and YFSETQ. After removal of 7 bases from V and 8 bases from J, the junction contained 11 bases not matched to a gene. In the study's own analysis: Cell counts per sample came from amplifying reference gene primers. Data came from immunoSEQ multiplex PCR; TCRdb stores just in-frame clones and leaves some out. V and J calls plus clone size are reproduced from that table; the DNA served to infer D and trimming. The sample has a few hundred thousand clones, around 90% seen once. In its sample, this clone was seen a few times.

V usage is TRBV5-1 and J usage is TRBJ1-6; 8 positions agree with TRBD1. The TCR originated in a woman aged 25 to 39 who had recovered from COVID-19. Input material: PBMCs or T cells enriched from blood (not recorded which). DNA for the CDR3: TGCGCCAGCGGCCTGGACAGGGCCAAAGATTCACCCCTCCACTTT. Its protein is CASGLDRAKDSPLHF.